This is a list of T cell receptor beta chains from one sample in a study of Ad26.COV2.S vaccination and SARS-CoV-2 variants. Sequenced by immunoSEQ multiplex PCR; TCRdb stores in-frame clones only, minus some. Of around 250,000 clones in the sample, about 89% are singletons; the top ten hold under 4%. Source: peripheral blood, taken in a trial of Ad26.COV2.S vaccine versus placebo. The receptors shown here come from a person between 18 and 60 years old who received the Ad26.COV2.S COVID-19 vaccine or a placebo. Both conserved end residues are part of each CDR3. D genes are given only for firm matches. Clone size is not always given. Where it is, it says once, few, many or a class for expanded clones.

cdr3_nt cdr3_aa j_call d_call clone_size v_call
TGTGCCAGCAGCTCGCTGGGACAGGGAGAAAATGGCTACACCTTC CASSSLGQGENGYTF TRBJ1-2 TRBD1 . TRBV7-2
TGTGCCAGCAGCTTGGACAAGAACACTGAAGCTTTCTTT CASSLDKNTEAFF TRBJ1-1 . . TRBV5-4
TGTGCCAGCAGCCAACCAGGGGTTCCGAACACTGAAGCTTTCTTT CASSQPGVPNTEAFF TRBJ1-1 . . TRBV4-2
TGTGCCAGCAGCTTAGTGGACACGGGTTTCGAGTCCCAGCATTTT CASSLVDTGFESQHF TRBJ1-5 . . TRBV7-6
TGCGCCAGCAGCCAGGTTCTAGCGGAGTCCTACAATGAGCAGTTCTTC CASSQVLAESYNEQFF TRBJ2-1 TRBD2 . TRBV4-3
TGTGCCAGCAGCGTAGGGACCACTAACTATGGCTACACCTTC CASSVGTTNYGYTF TRBJ1-2 . . TRBV9
TGTGCCAGCAGGCCGGGACAGAATTCACCCCTCCACTTT CASRPGQNSPLHF TRBJ1-6 TRBD1 . TRBV2
TGCGCCAGCCGCCGGGACAGGAACTACGAGCAGTACTTC CASRRDRNYEQYF TRBJ2-7 TRBD1 . TRBV5-1
TGTGCCAGCAGTTTCCAGGGGACAGGGGAAAAACTGTTTTTT CASSFQGTGEKLFF TRBJ1-4 TRBD1 . TRBV28
TGTGCCAGCAGTCTGACATATACCTACGAGCAGTACTTC CASSLTYTYEQYF TRBJ2-7 . . TRBV28
TGCGCTCTGGCACGACCCAACACCGGGGAGCTGTTTTTT CALARPNTGELFF TRBJ2-2 . . TRBV29-1
TGCAGCGTTGAGTCGAGGCTTGGAGAGACCCAGTACTTC CSVESRLGETQYF TRBJ2-5 . . TRBV29-1
TGTGCCAGCAGTTTTTCGGATGAGCAGTTCTTC CASSFSDEQFF TRBJ2-1 . . TRBV12-3/TRBV12-4
TGCAGCGTCAGGACAGTAACGAACACTGAAGCTTTCTTT CSVRTVTNTEAFF TRBJ1-1 . . TRBV29-1
TGCAGTGCTAGTTTGATTCCTGGGTCTGAAGCTTTCTTT CSASLIPGSEAFF TRBJ1-1 . . TRBV20-1
TGCAGCGTCTTGGGGCTAGCGGGGGACCTAAGCACAGATACGCAGTATTTT CSVLGLAGDLSTDTQYF TRBJ2-3 TRBD2 once TRBV29-1
TGTGCCTGGAGTCGGCCCGCCCTTCGGATCTATGGCTACACCTTC CAWSRPALRIYGYTF TRBJ1-2 . . TRBV30
TGTGCCAGCACCAGCGGGGCCATCACAGATACGCAGTATTTT CASTSGAITDTQYF TRBJ2-3 TRBD2 . TRBV6-6
TGTGCCACCACGTTTTTTTTGACAGCCGACTATGGCTACACCTTC CATTFFLTADYGYTF TRBJ1-2 . . TRBV4-2
TGCGCCAGCAGCCCGACTAGCGGGACTGCAGATACGCAGTATTTT CASSPTSGTADTQYF TRBJ2-3 TRBD2 once TRBV5-1
TGTGCCACCAGCAGCCCTCCAGGAGAAGGACAGCCCCAGCATTTT CATSSPPGEGQPQHF TRBJ1-5 . few TRBV15
TGTGCCAGCAGCTCCCAGACAGGGGACTATGGCTACACCTTC CASSSQTGDYGYTF TRBJ1-2 TRBD1 once TRBV5-4
TGTGCCAGCAGCGGAATGGGGGGTAGGAATGAGCAGTTCTTC CASSGMGGRNEQFF TRBJ2-1 . . TRBV7-9
TGCAGTGCTAGTAAGGGACACACGAACACTGAAGCTTTCTTT CSASKGHTNTEAFF TRBJ1-1 . . TRBV20-1
TGTGCCAGCAGTGATGCTCACAGGGGGGCGCTTACCGGGGAGCTGTTTTTT CASSDAHRGALTGELFF TRBJ2-2 TRBD1 . TRBV6-4
TGTGCCAGCAAGAGTCCCAGCCCCTACGAGCAGTACTTC CASKSPSPYEQYF TRBJ2-7 . . TRBV6-5
TGTGCCAGCAGTGTACAGAAAAACACTGAAGCTTTCTTT CASSVQKNTEAFF TRBJ1-1 . . TRBV6-4
TGTGCCAGCTCACCAGCAGGGAGGGGTGTGAACACCGGGGAGCTGTTTTTT CASSPAGRGVNTGELFF TRBJ2-2 TRBD2 . TRBV18
TGTGCCAGCAGCTTTTGGGCCGGACAGGGCGGCTATGGCTACACCTTC CASSFWAGQGGYGYTF TRBJ1-2 . . TRBV12-1
TGTGCCAGCAGTTTGCAAGGCATCGAGCAGTACTTC CASSLQGIEQYF TRBJ2-7 . . TRBV6-2/TRBV6-3
TGTGCCAGCAGTACCCTTGAGGGGGGGAGATCACCCCTCCACTTT CASSTLEGGRSPLHF TRBJ1-6 . . TRBV2
TGTGCCAGTACCTTAACCGGTTCTGGGGCCAACGTCCTGACTTTC CASTLTGSGANVLTF TRBJ2-6 . few TRBV19